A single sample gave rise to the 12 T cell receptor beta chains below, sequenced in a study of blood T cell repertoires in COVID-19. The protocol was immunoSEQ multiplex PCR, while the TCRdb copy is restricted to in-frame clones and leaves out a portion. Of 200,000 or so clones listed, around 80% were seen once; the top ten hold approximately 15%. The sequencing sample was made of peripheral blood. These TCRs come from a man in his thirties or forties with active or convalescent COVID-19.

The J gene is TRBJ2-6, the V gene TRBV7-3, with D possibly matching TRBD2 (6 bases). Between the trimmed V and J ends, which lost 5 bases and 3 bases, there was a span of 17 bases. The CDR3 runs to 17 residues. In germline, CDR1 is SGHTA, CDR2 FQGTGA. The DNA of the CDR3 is TGTGCCAGCAGCCTCCACCCGGGGGATCGTGGGGCCAACGTCCTGACTTTC. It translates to CASSLHPGDRGANVLTF.

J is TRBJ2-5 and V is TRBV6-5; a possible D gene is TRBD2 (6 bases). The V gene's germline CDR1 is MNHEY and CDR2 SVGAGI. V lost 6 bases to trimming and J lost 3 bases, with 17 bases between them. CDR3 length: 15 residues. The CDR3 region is CASRRGLEREETQYF. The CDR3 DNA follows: TGTGCCAGCAGGAGGGGACTGGAGAGGGAAGAGACCCAGTACTTC.

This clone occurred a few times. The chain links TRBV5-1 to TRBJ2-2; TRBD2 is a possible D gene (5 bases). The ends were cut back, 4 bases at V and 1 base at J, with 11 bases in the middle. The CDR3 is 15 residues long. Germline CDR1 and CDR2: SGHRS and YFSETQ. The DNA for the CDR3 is TGCGCCAGCAGCCGGATGGCGGGGAACACCGGGGAGCTGTTTTTT. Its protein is CASSRMAGNTGELFF.

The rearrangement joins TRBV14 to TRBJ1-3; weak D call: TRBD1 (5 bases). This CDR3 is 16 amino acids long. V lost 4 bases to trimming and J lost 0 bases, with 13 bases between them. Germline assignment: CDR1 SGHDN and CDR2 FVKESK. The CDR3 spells CASSPRTPDSGNTIYF. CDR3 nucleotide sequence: TGTGCCAGCAGCCCCCGGACACCGGACTCTGGAAACACCATATATTTT.

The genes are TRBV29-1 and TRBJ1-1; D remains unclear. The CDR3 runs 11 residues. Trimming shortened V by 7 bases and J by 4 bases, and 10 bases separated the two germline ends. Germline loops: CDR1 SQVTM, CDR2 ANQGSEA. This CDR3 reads CSGGHLTEAFF. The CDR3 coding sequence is TGCAGCGGTGGGCATCTCACTGAAGCTTTCTTT.

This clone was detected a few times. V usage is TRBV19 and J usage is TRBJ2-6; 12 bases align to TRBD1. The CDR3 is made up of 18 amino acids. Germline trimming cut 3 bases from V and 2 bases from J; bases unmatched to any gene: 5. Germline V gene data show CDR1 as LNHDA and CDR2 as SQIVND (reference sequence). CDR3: CASSMSGTGGTGANVLTF. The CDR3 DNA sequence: TGTGCCAGTAGTATGTCCGGGACAGGGGGCACTGGGGCCAACGTCCTGACTTTC.

CDR3 region: CASSKHPGQGMSSGANVLTF. CDR3 nucleotides: TGTGCCAGCAGTAAACATCCGGGACAGGGGATGAGCTCTGGGGCCAACGTCCTGACTTTC. This chain joins TRBV6-4 and TRBJ2-6; 10 bases line up with TRBD1. The V gene's germline CDR1 is MRHNA and CDR2 SNTAGT. CDR3 size: 20 residues. V lost 5 bases, J lost 0 bases, and 13 bases stayed unmatched.

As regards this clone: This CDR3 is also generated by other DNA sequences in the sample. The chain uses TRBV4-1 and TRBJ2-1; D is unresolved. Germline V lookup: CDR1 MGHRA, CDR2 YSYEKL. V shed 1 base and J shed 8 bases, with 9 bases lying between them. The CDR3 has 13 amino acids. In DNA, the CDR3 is TGCGCCAGCAGCCAAGTTGGGCTCGATGAGCAGTTCTTC. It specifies CASSQVGLDEQFF.

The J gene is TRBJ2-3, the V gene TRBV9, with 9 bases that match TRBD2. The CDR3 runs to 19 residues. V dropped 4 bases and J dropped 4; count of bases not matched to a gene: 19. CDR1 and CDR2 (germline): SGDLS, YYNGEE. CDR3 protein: CASSPQVGPSGDKPDTQYF. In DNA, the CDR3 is TGTGCCAGCAGCCCCCAGGTAGGGCCTAGCGGGGATAAACCAGATACGCAGTATTTT.

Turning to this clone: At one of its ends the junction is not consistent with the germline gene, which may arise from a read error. The chain's CDR3 is CASSRSTSGTDTQYF. In nucleotides, the CDR3 is TGTGCTAGCAGCCGTTCTACGAGTGGCACAGATACGCAGTATTTT. The chain joins TRBV7-7 to TRBJ2-3, with D hard to call. Per germline, CDR1 SSHAT and CDR2 FNYEAQ (reference sequence). The CDR3 is 15 amino acids. The full variable domain, with the rest looked up from reference TRBV7-7 and TRBJ2-3, is GAGVSQSPRYKVTKRGQDVTLRCDPISSHATLYWYQQALGQGPEFLTYFNYEAQPDKSGLPSDRFSAERPEGSISTLTIQRTEQRDSAMYRCASSRSTSGTDTQYFGPGTRLTVL.

The CDR3 coding sequence is TGTGCCAGCAGCTTACTACTAGCGGGAACCGGGGAGCTGTTTTTT. Translating gives CASSLLLAGTGELFF. The chain has TRBV7-8 and TRBJ2-2; 10 nucleotides agree with TRBD2. The germline V gene has CDR1 SGHVS and CDR2 FQNEAQ. The CDR3 is 15 amino acids. Trimming cost V 2 bases and J 5 bases; bases outside gene matches: 2.

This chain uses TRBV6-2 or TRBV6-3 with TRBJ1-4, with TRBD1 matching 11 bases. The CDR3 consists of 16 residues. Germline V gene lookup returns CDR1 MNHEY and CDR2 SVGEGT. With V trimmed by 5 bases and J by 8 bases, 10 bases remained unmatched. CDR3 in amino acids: CASSTPGTGGLEKLFF. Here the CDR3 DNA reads TGTGCCAGCAGTACGCCAGGGACAGGGGGTCTGGAAAAACTGTTTTTT.